The T cell receptor (beta chain) described here comes from a study of T cell responses to AZD1222 COVID-19 vaccine. Data came from immunoSEQ multiplex PCR; TCRdb stores just in-frame clones and leaves some out. The repertoire holds some 170,000 clones, with roughly 91% as singletons. The J segment lost 9 bases and the V segment lost 5 bases, leaving 12 bases of the junction unmatched. The germline CDR1 and CDR2 sequences are LNHDA and SQIVND (reference sequence). The CDR3 loop spans 15 amino acids. The TCR sequence derives from an adult who received the MenACWY meningococcal vaccine as a control. The material was peripheral blood, obtained 28 days after the second dose of the MenACWY control vaccine. J is TRBJ2-3 and V is TRBV19, with 9 nucleotides matching TRBD2. The CDR3 nucleotides read TGTGCCAGTAGTCTGTCCGGGACTAGCAGGGACACGCAGTATTTT. Amino acids: CASSLSGTSRDTQYF.